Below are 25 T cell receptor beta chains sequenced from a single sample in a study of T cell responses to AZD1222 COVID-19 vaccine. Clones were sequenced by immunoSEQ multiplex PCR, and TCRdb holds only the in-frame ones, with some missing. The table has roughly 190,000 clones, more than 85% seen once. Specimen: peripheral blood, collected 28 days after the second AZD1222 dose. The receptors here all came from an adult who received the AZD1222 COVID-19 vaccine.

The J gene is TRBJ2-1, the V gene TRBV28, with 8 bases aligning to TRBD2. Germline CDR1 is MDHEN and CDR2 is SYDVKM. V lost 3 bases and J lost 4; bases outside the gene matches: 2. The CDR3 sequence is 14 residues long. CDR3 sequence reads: CASSFRGGYNEQFF. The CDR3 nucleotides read TGTGCCAGCAGTTTCCGGGGGGGGTACAATGAGCAGTTCTTC.

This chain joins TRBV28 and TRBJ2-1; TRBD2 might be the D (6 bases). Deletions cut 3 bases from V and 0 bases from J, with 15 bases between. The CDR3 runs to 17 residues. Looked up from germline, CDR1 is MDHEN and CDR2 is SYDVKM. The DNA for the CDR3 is TGTGCCAGCAGTTTGCCGGGGGTATCCAGCTCCTACAATGAGCAGTTCTTC. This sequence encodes CASSLPGVSSSYNEQFF.

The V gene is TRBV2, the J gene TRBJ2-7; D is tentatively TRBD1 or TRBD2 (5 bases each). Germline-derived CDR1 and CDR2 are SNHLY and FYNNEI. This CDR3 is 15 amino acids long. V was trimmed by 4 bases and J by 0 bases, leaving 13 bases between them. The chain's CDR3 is CASSAGAAISYEQYF. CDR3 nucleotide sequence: TGTGCCAGCAGTGCCGGGGCGGCGATCTCCTACGAGCAGTACTTC.

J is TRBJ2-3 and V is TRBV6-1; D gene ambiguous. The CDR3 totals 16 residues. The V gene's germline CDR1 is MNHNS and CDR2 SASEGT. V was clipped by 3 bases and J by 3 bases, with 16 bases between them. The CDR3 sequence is CASSENPPPQTDTQYF. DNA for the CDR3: TGTGCCAGCAGTGAGAACCCTCCCCCACAAACAGATACGCAGTATTTT.

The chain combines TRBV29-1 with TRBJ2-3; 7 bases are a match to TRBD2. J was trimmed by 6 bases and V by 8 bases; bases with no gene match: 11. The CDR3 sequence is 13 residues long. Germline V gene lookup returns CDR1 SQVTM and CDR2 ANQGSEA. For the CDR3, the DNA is TGCAGCTACGGACTAGGGCTAGCGGATACGCAGTATTTT. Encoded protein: CSYGLGLADTQYF.

CDR3 in amino acids: CASSRDRGNYEQYF. The DNA for the CDR3 is TGTGCCAGCAGCCGGGACAGGGGTAACTACGAGCAGTACTTC. The genes are TRBV27 and TRBJ2-7; 10 bases fit TRBD1. In germline, CDR1 is MNHEY, CDR2 SMNVEV (reference sequence). The CDR3 sequence is 14 residues long. J gave up 3 bases and V 6 bases, and 5 bases lay outside the gene matches.

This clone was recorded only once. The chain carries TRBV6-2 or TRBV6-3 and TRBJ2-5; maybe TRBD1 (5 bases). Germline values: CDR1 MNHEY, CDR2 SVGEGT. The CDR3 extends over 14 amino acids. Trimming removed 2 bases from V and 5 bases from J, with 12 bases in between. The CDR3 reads CASSYQGRWETQYF. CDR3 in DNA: TGTGCCAGCAGTTACCAGGGTAGATGGGAGACCCAGTACTTC.

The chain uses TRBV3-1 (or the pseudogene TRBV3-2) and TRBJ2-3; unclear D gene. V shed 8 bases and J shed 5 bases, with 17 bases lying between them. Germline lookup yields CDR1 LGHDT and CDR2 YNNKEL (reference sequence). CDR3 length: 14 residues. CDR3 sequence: CASAERSSGDTQYF. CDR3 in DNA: TGTGCCAGCGCCGAACGAAGTTCGGGAGATACGCAGTATTTT.

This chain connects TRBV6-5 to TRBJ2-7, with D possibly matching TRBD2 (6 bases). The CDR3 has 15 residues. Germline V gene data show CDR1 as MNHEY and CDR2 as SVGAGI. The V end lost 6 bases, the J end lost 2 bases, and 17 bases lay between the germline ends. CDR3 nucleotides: TGTGCCAGCAGATTGGAGGGAGCGCTGGCCTACGAGCAGTACTTC. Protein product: CASRLEGALAYEQYF.

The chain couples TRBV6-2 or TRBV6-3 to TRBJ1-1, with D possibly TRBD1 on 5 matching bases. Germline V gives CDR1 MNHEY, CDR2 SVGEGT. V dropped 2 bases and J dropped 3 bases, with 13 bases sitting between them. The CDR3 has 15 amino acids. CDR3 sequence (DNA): TGTGCCAGCAGTTACAGAGGGGACGGGGACACTGAAGCTTTCTTT. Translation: CASSYRGDGDTEAFF.

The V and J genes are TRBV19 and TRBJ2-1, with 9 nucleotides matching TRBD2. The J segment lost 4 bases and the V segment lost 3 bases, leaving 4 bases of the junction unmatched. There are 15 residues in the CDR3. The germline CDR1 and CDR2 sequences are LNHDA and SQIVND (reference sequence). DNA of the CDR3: TGTGCCAGTAGTATCGGCCTAGCGGGGTACAATGAGCAGTTCTTC. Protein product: CASSIGLAGYNEQFF. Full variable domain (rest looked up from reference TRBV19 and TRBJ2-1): DGGITQSPKYLFRKEGQNVTLSCEQNLNHDAMYWYRQDPGQGLRLIYYSQIVNDFQKGDIAEGYSVSREKKESFPLTVTSAQKNPTAFYLCASSIGLAGYNEQFFGPGTRLTVL.

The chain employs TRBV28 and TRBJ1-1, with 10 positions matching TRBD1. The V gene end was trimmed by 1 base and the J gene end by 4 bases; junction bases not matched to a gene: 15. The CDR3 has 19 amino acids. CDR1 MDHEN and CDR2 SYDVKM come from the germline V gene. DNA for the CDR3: TGTGCCAGCAGTTTATCTACCTGGTGGGGACAGGGGTTCGGCACTGAAGCTTTCTTT. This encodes CASSLSTWWGQGFGTEAFF.

The CDR3 coding sequence is TGCGCCAGCAGAGCGGGGACAGGGAGAGAAGAGACCCAGTACTTC. Translated: CASRAGTGREETQYF. The rearrangement uses TRBV5-1 and TRBJ2-5; 9 nucleotides agree with TRBD1. J lost 3 bases, V lost 5 bases, and 8 bases had no gene match. The germline V gene encodes CDR1 SGHRS and CDR2 YFSETQ. The CDR3 is made up of 15 amino acids.

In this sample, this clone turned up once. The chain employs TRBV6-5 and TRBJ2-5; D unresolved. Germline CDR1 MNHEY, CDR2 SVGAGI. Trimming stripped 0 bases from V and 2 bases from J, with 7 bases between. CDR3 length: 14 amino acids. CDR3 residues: CASSYSGVQETQYF. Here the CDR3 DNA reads TGTGCCAGCAGTTACTCTGGGGTACAAGAGACCCAGTACTTC.

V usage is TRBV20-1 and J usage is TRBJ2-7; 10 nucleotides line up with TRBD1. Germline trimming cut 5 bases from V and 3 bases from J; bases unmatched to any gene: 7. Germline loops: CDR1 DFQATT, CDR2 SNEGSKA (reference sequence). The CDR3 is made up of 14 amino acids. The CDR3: CSARGTGAIYEQYF. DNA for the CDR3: TGCAGTGCTCGTGGGACAGGGGCCATCTACGAGCAGTACTTC.

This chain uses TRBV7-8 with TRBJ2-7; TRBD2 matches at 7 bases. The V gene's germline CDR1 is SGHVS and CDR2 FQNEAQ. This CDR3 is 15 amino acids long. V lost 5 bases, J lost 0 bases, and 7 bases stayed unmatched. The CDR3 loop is CASSLGRESSYEQYF. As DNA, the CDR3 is TGTGCCAGCAGCCTCGGGCGGGAGTCCTCCTACGAGCAGTACTTC.

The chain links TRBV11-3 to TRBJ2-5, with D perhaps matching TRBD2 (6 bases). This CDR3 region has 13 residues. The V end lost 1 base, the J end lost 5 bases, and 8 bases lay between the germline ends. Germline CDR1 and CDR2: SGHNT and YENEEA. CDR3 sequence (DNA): TGTGCCAGCAGCTTAGGTGGGAGGGAGACCCAGTACTTC. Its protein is CASSLGGRETQYF.

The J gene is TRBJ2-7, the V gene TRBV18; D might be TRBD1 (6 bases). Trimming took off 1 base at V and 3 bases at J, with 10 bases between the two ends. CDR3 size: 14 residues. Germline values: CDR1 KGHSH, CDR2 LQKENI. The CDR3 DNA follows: TGTGCCAGCTCACCACTAAGGGGGAACTACGAGCAGTACTTC. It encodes CASSPLRGNYEQYF.

The CDR3 is CASRTGTSGNTIYF. As DNA, the CDR3 is TGTGCCAGCAGGACCGGGACTTCTGGAAACACCATATATTTT. This chain uses TRBV2 with TRBJ1-3; the D gene is possibly TRBD1 (5 bases). The CDR3 extends over 14 amino acids. V was trimmed by 6 bases and J by 1 base, leaving 10 bases between them. From germline, CDR1 is SNHLY and CDR2 FYNNEI.

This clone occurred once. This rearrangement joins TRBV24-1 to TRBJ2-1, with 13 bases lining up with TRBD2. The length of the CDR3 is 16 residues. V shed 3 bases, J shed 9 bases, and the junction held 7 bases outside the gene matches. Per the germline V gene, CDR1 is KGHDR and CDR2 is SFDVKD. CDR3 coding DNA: TGTGCCACCAGTGATCCTCGACTAGCGGGAGGTGGTGAGCAGTTCTTC. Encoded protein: CATSDPRLAGGGEQFF.

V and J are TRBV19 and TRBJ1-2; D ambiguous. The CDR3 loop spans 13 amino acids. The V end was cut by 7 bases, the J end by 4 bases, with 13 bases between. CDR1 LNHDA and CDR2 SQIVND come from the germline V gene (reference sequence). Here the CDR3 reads CASKGFLGYGYTF. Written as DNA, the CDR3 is TGTGCCAGTAAAGGGTTCCTGGGCTATGGCTACACCTTC.

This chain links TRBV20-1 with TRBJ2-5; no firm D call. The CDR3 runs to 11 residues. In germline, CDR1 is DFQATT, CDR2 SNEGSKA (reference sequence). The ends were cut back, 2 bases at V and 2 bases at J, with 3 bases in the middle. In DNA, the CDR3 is TGCAGTGCTAGACAGCAAGAGACCCAGTACTTC. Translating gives CSARQQETQYF.

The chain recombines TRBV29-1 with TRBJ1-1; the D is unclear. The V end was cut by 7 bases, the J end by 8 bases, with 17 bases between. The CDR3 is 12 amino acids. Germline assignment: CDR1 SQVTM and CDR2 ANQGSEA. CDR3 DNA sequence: TGCAGCGGCCATGAGGGTCGTGGAGAAGCTTTCTTT. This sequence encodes CSGHEGRGEAFF. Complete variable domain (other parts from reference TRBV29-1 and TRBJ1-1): SAVISQKPSRDICQRGTSLTIQCQVDSQVTMMFWYRQQPGQSLTLIATANQGSEATYESGFVIDKFPISRPNLTFSTLTVSNMSPEDSSIYLCSGHEGRGEAFFGQGTRLTVV.

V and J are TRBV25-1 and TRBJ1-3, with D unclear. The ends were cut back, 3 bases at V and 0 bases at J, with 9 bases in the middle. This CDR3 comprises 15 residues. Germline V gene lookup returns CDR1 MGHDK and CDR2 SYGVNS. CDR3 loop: CASSDLKSSGNTIYF. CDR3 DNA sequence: TGTGCCAGCAGTGATCTGAAGAGCTCTGGAAACACCATATATTTT.

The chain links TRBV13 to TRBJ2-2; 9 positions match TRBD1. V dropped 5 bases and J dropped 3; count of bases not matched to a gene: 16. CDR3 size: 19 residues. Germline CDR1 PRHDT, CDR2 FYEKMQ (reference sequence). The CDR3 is CASSPSPGDRVMDTGELFF. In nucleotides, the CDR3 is TGTGCCAGCAGCCCGTCTCCCGGGGACAGGGTAATGGACACCGGGGAGCTGTTTTTT.